This T cell receptor beta chain was sequenced in a study of vaccination effects on CD4 cells after COVID-19. Study observations and caveats: Healthy vaccine recipients' vaccine-induced clones were almost all SARS-CoV-2 mono-reactive.

Data came from immunoSEQ multiplex PCR; TCRdb stores just in-frame clones and leaves some out. Of tens of thousands of clones listed, around four fifths are singletons. Concerning this clone itself: Its antigen remains unidentified.

In the ViraFEST assay, antigen-specific CD4+ clonotypes were identified by expansion after peptide-pool stimulation. The culture ran for around ten days before CD4+ T cells were isolated. As their vaccination, participants received two doses of either BNT162b2 or mRNA-1273. This clonotype was obtained from a human donor who received a COVID-19 vaccine. This material consisted of CD4+ T cells from PBMCs cultured with HCoV-229E spike peptides, taken after COVID-19 vaccination.

CDR3 sequence reads: CASSAGRTSETQYF. The DNA for the CDR3 is TGTGCCAGTAGTGCGGGGAGGACATCGGAGACCCAGTACTTC. This sequence joins TRBV19 and TRBJ2-5; D is possibly TRBD2 (6 bases). The V end lost 5 bases, the J end lost 5 bases, and 15 bases lay between the germline ends. The CDR3 contains 14 residues. The germline V gene has CDR1 LNHDA and CDR2 SQIVND (reference sequence).